The clone carrying this T cell receptor (beta chain) has more than one count but fewer than ten. Its antigen is not known. The entry originates in a study of T cells in Graves' hyperthyroidism and ophthalmopathy. General study findings and limits: Stable hyperthyroidism and ophthalmopathy were separated using 13 V-J signatures.

V was pared by 3 bases and J by 5 bases, with 11 bases between. This CDR3 has 13 amino acids. CDR1 and CDR2 (germline): DFQATT, SNEGSKA (reference sequence). Ophthalmopathy cases met thresholds of Clinical Activity Score at least 3, NOSPECS grade at least 4 and duration under 3 months. Clinical symptoms, serum thyroxine, TRAb, thyroid ultrasound and orbital computed tomography established diagnosis. Cells are PBMCs isolated from around 10 ml of fresh blood. Template material for amplifying TCR beta CDR3 regions consisted of RNA transcripts. Primed by the HTBI set, a first-round RT-PCR was run on the TCR CDR3. One entry per CDR3 protein results from TCRdb running MiXCR on the multiplex PCR reads. The profile shows roughly 520,000 distinct CDR3 sequences, around a quarter of them singletons.

This chain connects TRBV20-1 to TRBJ1-5; possibly TRBD1 for D (5 bases). Material for sequencing was blood. The clonotype originates from a woman aged 30 to 39 with Graves' ophthalmopathy. The CDR3, as DNA: TGCAGTGCTAGTACCGGGGGTGATCAGCCCCAGCATTTT. This gives the protein CSASTGGDQPQHF.